This T cell receptor (beta chain) was identified during a study of blood T cell repertoires in COVID-19. As for the study in general: COVID-19 samples collected from the United States, Italy and Spain covered acute and convalescent phases.

How the authors handled the data: Estimated nucleated cell counts came from reference gene primer amplification. Clones were read by immunoSEQ multiplex PCR, and TCRdb kept only the in-frame ones, dropping some. The V and J calls and clone size come from that table; D and trimming were worked out from the DNA. This table has about 230,000 clones, 80% to 85% appearing once. Input material: peripheral blood. This clonotype was sampled from a woman at least 80 years old with active or convalescent COVID-19.

CDR3 DNA sequence: TGTGCCAGCAGCGAGACACGGGGACAGGGTGGTAGTGAGCAGTTCTTC. This gives the protein CASSETRGQGGSEQFF. The genes are TRBV9 and TRBJ2-1, with 9 bases aligning to TRBD1. Looked up from germline, CDR1 is SGDLS and CDR2 is YYNGEE. V trimming: 3 bases; J trimming: 9 bases; junction bases outside the gene matches: 13. The CDR3 extends over 16 amino acids. Based on the CDR3 plus reference TRBV9 and TRBJ2-1, the full variable domain is DSGVTQTPKHLITATGQRVTLRCSPRSGDLSVYWYQQSLDQGLQFLIQYYNGEERAKGNILERFSAQQFPDLHSELNLSSLELGDSALYFCASSETRGQGGSEQFFGPGTRLTVL.